Presented here are 18 T cell receptor beta chains from one specimen sequenced in a study of regulatory T cells in long-lasting Graves disease. Libraries of TCR beta came from iRepertoire HTBI primers plus Arm-PCR of CDR3 regions. MiXCR, applied by TCRdb to the multiplex PCR reads, yields one record per CDR3 protein. Here the sample spans approximately 310,000 distinct CDR3 sequences, over 15% being singletons. Time point described: newly diagnosed GD, antithyroid drugs for less than 3 months. PBMC RNA served as the TCR library source. The specimen comprised peripheral blood mononuclear cells (PBMCs), sampled at new diagnosis, from a patient treated with antithyroid drugs. All receptors come from a female donor with Graves disease.

This clonotype was observed a few times. The chain is built from TRBV6-1 and TRBJ1-2, with a possible D match to TRBD1 (6 bases). In germline, CDR1 is MNHNS, CDR2 SASEGT. The CDR3 has 15 amino acids. Trimming took off 1 base at V and 2 bases at J, with 11 bases between the two ends. The DNA of the CDR3 is TGTGCCAGCAGTGAAGTGGTAGACAGGAACTATGGCTACACCTTC. Amino acids: CASSEVVDRNYGYTF.

The V call is TRBV18, the J call TRBJ2-2; 9 bases agree with TRBD2. V gave up 1 base and J gave up 3 bases; unmatched junction bases: 6. Germline CDR1 and CDR2: KGHSH and LQKENI. There are 17 residues in the CDR3. CDR3 amino acids: CASSPLAGVGDTGELFF. CDR3 bases: TGTGCCAGCTCACCACTAGCGGGAGTTGGGGACACCGGGGAGCTGTTTTTT.

In its sample, this clonotype was seen many times. V and J are TRBV19 and TRBJ1-1; no reliable D call. Germline CDR1 LNHDA, CDR2 SQIVND (reference sequence). Deletions cut 5 bases from V and 2 bases from J, with 15 bases between. This CDR3 is built from 15 residues. This CDR3 is CASSEYTGSNTEAFF. DNA of the CDR3: TGTGCCAGTAGTGAGTATACCGGGTCTAACACTGAAGCTTTCTTT.

Ten or more counts support this clonotype. The V gene is TRBV12-3 or TRBV12-4, the J gene TRBJ2-1; no definite D call. The CDR3 spans 15 residues. Trimming cost V 1 base and J 0 bases, with 7 bases left between them. CDR3 coding DNA: TGTGCCAGCAGTTTAGACAATTTCTCCTACAATGAGCAGTTCTTC. Amino acids: CASSLDNFSYNEQFF.

This clonotype was picked up a small number of times. Mismatch with germline at one junction end may stem from a read error. The rearrangement links TRBV7-6 to TRBJ2-5, with 8 positions matching TRBD1. The CDR3 length is 15 residues. Germline V gene data show CDR1 as SGHVS and CDR2 as FNYEAQ. In DNA, the CDR3 is TGTGCCGGCAGCTTAGTAGGCAGGGGGCGGGAGACCCAGTACTTC. This translates into CAGSLVGRGRETQYF.

The chain couples TRBV15 to TRBJ2-7, with 7 bases identical to TRBD2. With 5 bases clipped from V and 5 bases from J, the junction kept 15 bases outside the gene matches. CDR3 length: 16 residues. Per germline, CDR1 LNHNV and CDR2 YYDKDF (reference sequence). CDR3 amino acids: CATSGGTGLPGDEQYF. In DNA, the CDR3 is TGTGCCACCAGCGGAGGGACGGGACTACCGGGGGACGAGCAGTACTTC.

Concerning this clonotype itself: Given a much more abundant clone one base away, this may be a read error. The CDR3 coding sequence is TGTGCCAGCAGCCCCTCCCGAACCTTGAACACTGAAGCTTTGTTT. Protein sequence: CASSPSRTLNTEALF. The chain joins TRBV7-9 to TRBJ1-1; D is unresolved. Germline CDR1 reads SEHNR; CDR2 reads FQNEAQ (reference sequence). The CDR3 contains 15 residues.

A few counts support this clonotype. The chain employs TRBV5-6 and TRBJ1-1; D remains unclear. The CDR3 has 14 residues. The germline CDR1 and CDR2 sequences are SGHDT and YYEEEE. Trimming removed 4 bases at V and 3 bases at J, with 13 bases between. CDR3 region: CASSDAWGYTEAFF. CDR3 DNA sequence: TGTGCCAGCAGCGACGCCTGGGGATACACTGAAGCTTTCTTT.

This clonotype was picked up many times. The chain combines TRBV3-1 with TRBJ2-3; TRBD2 agrees at 8 bases. The CDR3 sequence is 16 residues long. With 1 base clipped from V and 0 bases from J, the junction kept 3 bases outside the gene matches. Germline CDR1 and CDR2: LGHDT and YNNKEL (reference sequence). CDR3 nucleotide sequence: TGTGCCAGCAGCCAAGGACTAGCGACTAGCACAGATACGCAGTATTTT. Translated, it gives CASSQGLATSTDTQYF.

To note about this clonotype: This CDR3 is missing its conserved last phenylalanine or tryptophan, likely due to a read error. Because the CDR3's place on the DNA is in doubt, the DNA is left out and the CDR3 is given as listed by TCRdb. The CDR3 spells CASSVGTMADTHYI. V gene TRBV9 combines with J gene TRBJ2-3; the listed D gene, TRBD1, was not tested against the DNA. Germline-derived CDR1 and CDR2 are SGDLS and YYNGEE. The CDR3 totals 14 residues, both ends included.

This clonotype was found many times. V gene TRBV28 combines with J gene TRBJ2-3; the match to TRBD1 covers 7 bases. This CDR3 is built from 15 residues. After removal of 6 bases from V and 2 bases from J, the junction contained 8 bases not matched to a gene. The germline V gene encodes CDR1 MDHEN and CDR2 SYDVKM. The DNA for the CDR3 is TGTGCCAGCAGCACCAACAGGGGAGTCACAGATACGCAGTATTTT. This encodes CASSTNRGVTDTQYF.

Turning to this clonotype: The junction does not match germline at one end; this may be a read error. The CDR3 spells CASSLDRVLAEPLF. In DNA, the CDR3 is TGTGCCAGCAGCTTAGACCGCGTACTAGCGGAGCCGCTCTTC. V and J are TRBV7-9 and TRBJ2-1; 8 bases line up with TRBD2. CDR1 and CDR2 (germline): SEHNR, FQNEAQ (reference sequence). CDR3 length: 14 residues.

There are many counts of this clonotype. This chain joins TRBV27 and TRBJ2-1; a weak D match, TRBD2 (5 bases). Per germline, CDR1 MNHEY and CDR2 SMNVEV (reference sequence). The CDR3 covers 15 residues. Trimming left V 5 bases short and J 4 bases short, with 15 bases between. In DNA form, the CDR3 reads TGTGCCAGCAGTGAACTAGATCCTCTTTACAATGAGCAGTTCTTC. Its translation is CASSELDPLYNEQFF.

This clonotype was detected ten times or more. The chain carries TRBV7-9 and TRBJ2-1; D possibly uses TRBD1 or TRBD2 (5 bases each). From germline, CDR1 is SEHNR and CDR2 FQNEAQ (reference sequence). This CDR3 is 13 amino acids long. V lost 3 bases and J 5 bases, leaving 8 bases between the germline ends. CDR3 protein: CASSFPGHNEQFF. For the CDR3, the DNA is TGTGCCAGCAGCTTCCCGGGACACAATGAGCAGTTCTTC.

This clonotype was counted ten times or more. The chain is built from TRBV7-9 and TRBJ1-4, with a weak D call TRBD1 (5 bases). Germline V gives CDR1 SEHNR, CDR2 FQNEAQ (reference sequence). The CDR3 runs 14 residues. The V end lost 5 bases, the J end lost 7 bases, and 14 bases lay between the germline ends. The CDR3 here is CASSRGTTGEKLFF. The DNA of the CDR3 is TGTGCCAGCAGCAGGGGAACCACGGGTGAAAAACTGTTTTTT.

This clonotype was observed a handful of times. The chain carries TRBV29-1 and TRBJ2-1, with 7 positions matching TRBD2. V shed 1 base, J shed 0 bases, and the junction held 12 bases outside the gene matches. CDR1 is SQVTM, CDR2 ANQGSEA, per germline. The CDR3 sequence is 18 residues long. The DNA for the CDR3 is TGCAGCGTTGAAGGACGGCCGGGACTACCCCCCTCCTACAATGAGCAGTTCTTC. It encodes CSVEGRPGLPPSYNEQFF.

Concerning this clonotype itself: A much larger clone lies one base from this, so it may be a read error. This chain connects TRBV20-1 to TRBJ2-1, with TRBD2 identical over 7 bases. This CDR3 contains 12 residues. The trim removed 6 bases at V and 9 bases at J, leaving 8 bases unmatched. Germline CDR1 is DFQATT and CDR2 is SNEGSKA (reference sequence). The CDR3 nucleotides are TGCAGTGCCCGCGGGAGATTGGGTGAGCAGTTCTTC. Its translation: CSARGRLGEQFF.

There are a few counts of this clonotype. The rearrangement links TRBV11-3 to TRBJ2-1, with a tentative D call TRBD2 (7 bases). The CDR3 runs 16 residues. Germline CDR1 is SGHNT and CDR2 is YENEEA. V dropped 1 base and J dropped 7 bases, with 17 bases sitting between them. The CDR3 is CASSLVGGTQGNEQFF. The CDR3 DNA follows: TGTGCCAGCAGCTTAGTGGGGGGGACCCAGGGGAATGAGCAGTTCTTC.